The 18 T cell receptor beta chains presented below share a single source sample, sequenced in a study of neoadjuvant anti-PD-1 for oral cavity cancer. Here immunoSEQ multiplex PCR was the method, and the copy in TCRdb shows in-frame clones only, minus some. The sample includes 15,000 or so clones, 70% to 75% seen only once; the top ten take 2.9%. The specimen was PBMCs, collected before nivolumab (anti-PD-1) treatment. Receptor source: a person aged 35-79 years with oral cavity squamous cell carcinoma.

This rearrangement joins TRBV7-8 to TRBJ1-1, with 8 nucleotides matching TRBD1. Germline V gene lookup returns CDR1 SGHVS and CDR2 FQNEAQ. V gave up 0 bases and J gave up 5 bases; unmatched junction bases: 14. The CDR3 is made up of 18 amino acids. CDR3 DNA sequence: TGTGCCAGCAGCTTAGCGGTCGGAACAGGGGGAGGAGGGACTGAAGCTTTCTTT. It encodes CASSLAVGTGGGGTEAFF.

This chain uses TRBV19 with TRBJ1-5; D is uncertain. This CDR3 is 16 amino acids long. The germline V gene has CDR1 LNHDA and CDR2 SQIVND (reference sequence). Trimming removed 7 bases from V and 6 bases from J, with 22 bases in between. CDR3 loop: CASNLGGQGLFQPQHF. The CDR3 coding sequence is TGTGCCAGTAATCTCGGTGGGCAAGGGCTTTTTCAGCCCCAGCATTTT.

The rearrangement links TRBV6-5 to TRBJ2-1; a possible D gene is TRBD2 (5 bases). The CDR3 covers 13 residues. The germline gives CDR1 MNHEY, CDR2 SVGAGI. Trimming took off 5 bases at V and 5 bases at J, with 10 bases between the two ends. The CDR3 DNA reads TGTGCCAGCAGTCACGGAGGTCACAATGAGCAGTTCTTC. This gives the protein CASSHGGHNEQFF.

V gene TRBV11-3 combines with J gene TRBJ2-1; D perhaps matches TRBD2 (6 bases). Trimming removed 0 bases from V and 3 bases from J, with 15 bases in between. There are 17 residues in the CDR3. Germline V CDR1 and CDR2: SGHNT, YENEEA. The CDR3, as DNA: TGTGCCAGCAGCTTAGATGGTTCCGGGAGAGGCTACAATGAGCAGTTCTTC. It translates to CASSLDGSGRGYNEQFF.

V gene TRBV7-4 combines with J gene TRBJ2-7; 8 nucleotides match TRBD2. Germline V gene lookup returns CDR1 SGHVT and CDR2 SQSDAQ. CDR3 length equals 16 residues. J lost 4 bases, V lost 6 bases, and 14 bases had no gene match. The CDR3 DNA sequence: TGTGCCAGCAGAAGTAGCCGCAGCGGGAGAGCGTACGAGCAGTACTTC. Its translation: CASRSSRSGRAYEQYF.

The chain joins TRBV5-1 to TRBJ2-7, with D perhaps matching TRBD2 (7 bases). Germline V gives CDR1 SGHRS, CDR2 YFSETQ. Trimming removed 0 bases at V and 3 bases at J, with 13 bases between. The CDR3 is 15 amino acids. The chain's CDR3 is CASSLEGGGIYEQYF. CDR3 bases: TGCGCCAGCAGCTTGGAAGGGGGAGGGATCTACGAGCAGTACTTC.

The chain couples TRBV10-3 to TRBJ1-2; TRBD1 is a possible D gene (5 bases). The germline gives CDR1 ENHRY, CDR2 SYGVKD. V was pared by 2 bases and J by 3 bases, with 7 bases between. This CDR3 spans 13 amino acids. CDR3 nucleotide sequence: TGTGCCATCAGTGAGGGGACCGACTATGGCTACACCTTC. Translation: CAISEGTDYGYTF.

The rearrangement links TRBV27 to TRBJ1-1, with D hard to call. This CDR3 comprises 13 residues. The ends were cut back, 8 bases at V and 2 bases at J, with 12 bases in the middle. Per germline, CDR1 MNHEY and CDR2 SMNVEV (reference sequence). The CDR3: CASYESYNTEAFF. The CDR3, as DNA: TGTGCCAGCTACGAAAGTTACAACACTGAAGCTTTCTTT.

The chain recombines TRBV5-4 with TRBJ1-2, with D possibly TRBD1 on 5 matching bases. The CDR3 length is 17 residues. From germline, CDR1 is SGHNT and CDR2 YYREEE (reference sequence). V was shortened by 0 bases and J by 3 bases, with 18 bases between the two germline ends. DNA of the CDR3: TGTGCCAGCAGCTTGGCTTCCGGGGGGAAAATCGACTATGGCTACACCTTC. This codes for CASSLASGGKIDYGYTF.

DNA of the CDR3: TGTGCCAGCAGCGCGCTTGACAGTTTCTCTGGAAACACCATATATTTT. Protein: CASSALDSFSGNTIYF. The chain has TRBV9 and TRBJ1-3; TRBD1 might be the D (5 bases). This CDR3 has 16 residues. Germline CDR1 is SGDLS and CDR2 is YYNGEE. The V end was cut by 3 bases, the J end by 0 bases, with 13 bases between.

V gene TRBV18 combines with J gene TRBJ1-6; TRBD1 matches 10 bases. Germline V gene lookup returns CDR1 KGHSH and CDR2 LQKENI. This CDR3 comprises 15 residues. With V trimmed by 4 bases and J by 9 bases, 6 bases remained unmatched. The CDR3: CASSLGTGVFSPLHF. The CDR3 coding sequence is TGTGCCAGCTCACTTGGGACAGGGGTTTTTTCACCCCTCCACTTT.

The chain is built from TRBV7-8 and TRBJ2-1, with TRBD2 as a possible D gene (6 bases). The CDR3 covers 17 residues. Germline V gene lookup returns CDR1 SGHVS and CDR2 FQNEAQ. Between the trimmed V and J ends, which lost 1 base and 0 bases, there was a span of 13 bases. Written as DNA, the CDR3 is TGTGCCAGCAGCTTAGGTGGTAGCGGTAGCTCCTACAATGAGCAGTTCTTC. It encodes CASSLGGSGSSYNEQFF.

This clone was seen a handful of times. The chain employs TRBV7-6 and TRBJ2-2, with D perhaps matching TRBD1 (5 bases). V was trimmed by 5 bases and J by 1 base, leaving 14 bases between them. CDR1 and CDR2 (germline): SGHVS, FNYEAQ. The CDR3 spans 16 residues. For the CDR3, the DNA is TGTGCCAGCAGCCCTCGACCTGGACAGAACACCGGGGAGCTGTTTTTT. Protein product: CASSPRPGQNTGELFF.

The chain combines TRBV7-8 with TRBJ2-7, with a tentative D call TRBD1 (5 bases). Trimming shortened V by 5 bases and J by 6 bases, and 11 bases separated the two germline ends. Germline V lookup: CDR1 SGHVS, CDR2 FQNEAQ. This CDR3 comprises 12 residues. This chain's CDR3 is CASSVGAGEQYF. CDR3 bases: TGTGCCAGCAGCGTAGGGGCCGGCGAGCAGTACTTC.

The chain recombines TRBV4-1 with TRBJ2-5; D is undetermined. CDR3 length equals 14 residues. Germline assignment: CDR1 MGHRA and CDR2 YSYEKL. V was cut by 4 bases and J by 5 bases, with 14 bases left in between. DNA for the CDR3: TGCGCCAGCAGCCCCGTAGGGCCCGGGGAGACCCAGTACTTC. This encodes CASSPVGPGETQYF.

The sample holds a few counts of this clone. The V and J genes are TRBV28 and TRBJ1-1; D remains ambiguous. CDR3 size: 13 residues. Germline V gives CDR1 MDHEN, CDR2 SYDVKM. Trimming left V 6 bases short and J 1 base short, with 9 bases between. The CDR3 loop is CASRTTSNTEAFF. CDR3 DNA sequence: TGTGCCAGCAGGACAACTTCGAACACTGAAGCTTTCTTT.

V is TRBV5-1 and J is TRBJ2-2, with D hard to call. Looked up from germline, CDR1 is SGHRS and CDR2 is YFSETQ. The CDR3 extends over 14 amino acids. Trimming stripped 0 bases from V and 1 base from J, with 4 bases between. CDR3 bases: TGCGCCAGCAGCTTGGCCTTGAACACCGGGGAGCTGTTTTTT. It encodes CASSLALNTGELFF.

The rearrangement links TRBV10-3 to TRBJ2-5, with D perhaps assigned TRBD1 or TRBD2 (6 bases each). Deletions cut 4 bases from V and 4 bases from J, with 13 bases between. Germline lookup yields CDR1 ENHRY and CDR2 SYGVKD. This CDR3 contains 14 residues. The CDR3 loop is CAISAGGRSETQYF. CDR3 nucleotide sequence: TGTGCCATCAGTGCCGGGGGCCGATCAGAGACCCAGTACTTC.